Each of the 28 T cell receptor beta chains below was sequenced from the same sample in a study of PD-L1 blockade in urothelial cancer. The data were produced by immunoSEQ multiplex PCR, yet TCRdb's version contains in-frame clones alone and is incomplete. Among fewer than 40,000 clones, more than 75% were seen once, and the ten largest hold around 3.6%. The sequencing here drew on PBMCs, taken around atezolizumab (anti-PD-L1) treatment. The receptors were sampled from a man aged 50-60 years with urothelial cancer.

The V call is TRBV7-2, the J call TRBJ1-2; 9 bases map to TRBD1. V trimming: 4 bases; J trimming: 8 bases; junction bases outside the gene matches: 5. The CDR3 loop spans 13 amino acids. Germline V gene sequence: CDR1 SGHTA, CDR2 FQGNSA. CDR3 protein: CASSYGTGPGYTF. The DNA for the CDR3 is TGTGCCAGCAGCTACGGGACAGGGCCCGGCTACACCTTC.

The chain links TRBV7-9 to TRBJ2-7, with 13 bases lining up with TRBD2. V lost 5 bases to trimming and J lost 3 bases; unmatched junction nucleotides: 4. The CDR3 runs 15 residues. Germline CDR1 and CDR2: SEHNR and FQNEAQ (reference sequence). CDR3 nucleotides: TGTGCCAGCAGCCGGACTAGCGGGAGTCTCTACGAGCAGTACTTC. Its translation: CASSRTSGSLYEQYF.

The chain's CDR3 is CATSRRDGELFF. CDR3 DNA sequence: TGTGCCACCAGCCGCCGGGACGGGGAGCTGTTTTTT. J is TRBJ2-2 and V is TRBV15; a possible D gene is TRBD2 (5 bases). From germline, CDR1 is LNHNV and CDR2 YYDKDF (reference sequence). The CDR3 covers 12 residues. V was cut by 5 bases and J by 7 bases, with 8 bases left in between.

The rearrangement uses TRBV6-5 and TRBJ2-7, with 11 nucleotides matching TRBD2. V lost 2 bases to trimming and J lost 5 bases; unmatched junction nucleotides: 2. CDR1 and CDR2 from the germline V gene are MNHEY and SVGAGI. This CDR3 spans 14 amino acids. CDR3 DNA sequence: TGTGCCAGCAGTTACACGACTAGCGGGAACGAGCAGTACTTC. The encoded protein is CASSYTTSGNEQYF.

The genes are TRBV10-1 and TRBJ1-4; 8 nucleotides line up with TRBD1. CDR3 length equals 15 residues. From germline, CDR1 is WNHNN and CDR2 SYGVQD (reference sequence). After removal of 0 bases from V and 8 bases from J, the junction contained 5 bases not matched to a gene. Written as DNA, the CDR3 is TGCGCCAGCAGTGAGTCCGGGACAGGCCTCGAAAAACTGTTTTTT. Encoded protein: CASSESGTGLEKLFF.

V and J are TRBV19 and TRBJ1-5; the match to TRBD1 covers 7 bases. The CDR3 is made up of 16 amino acids. V dropped 7 bases and J dropped 4; count of bases not matched to a gene: 13. In germline, CDR1 is LNHDA, CDR2 SQIVND (reference sequence). This chain's CDR3 is CASKRQGEGQNQPQHF. CDR3 nucleotide sequence: TGTGCCAGTAAACGACAGGGAGAGGGGCAAAATCAGCCCCAGCATTTT.

This chain connects TRBV28 to TRBJ2-7; 12 bases are shared with TRBD2. Germline CDR1 and CDR2: MDHEN and SYDVKM. J lost 0 bases, V lost 2 bases, and 14 bases had no gene match. The CDR3 runs 20 residues. CDR3 sequence: CASSLGGWRLAGGHSYEQYF. CDR3 nucleotide sequence: TGTGCCAGCAGTTTAGGGGGCTGGCGGCTAGCGGGAGGGCACTCCTACGAGCAGTACTTC.

J is TRBJ2-2 and V is TRBV9; D remains ambiguous. There are 13 residues in the CDR3. The V gene's germline CDR1 is SGDLS and CDR2 YYNGEE. Trimming removed 0 bases from V and 6 bases from J, with 6 bases in between. The CDR3 nucleotides read TGTGCCAGCAGCGTAGGAGTCCCCGGGGAGCTGTTTTTT. Its translation is CASSVGVPGELFF.

This clone was counted between two and nine times. This chain connects TRBV6-6 to TRBJ1-3, with 8 bases aligning to TRBD1. The CDR3 spans 16 residues. CDR1 and CDR2 from the germline V gene are MNHNY and SVGAGI (reference sequence). The trim removed 7 bases at V and 2 bases at J, leaving 10 bases unmatched. This chain's CDR3 is CASTFGQGNTGNTIYF. CDR3 DNA sequence: TGTGCCAGCACCTTCGGACAGGGTAATACTGGAAACACCATATATTTT.

This chain joins TRBV2 and TRBJ2-5, with 8 bases that match TRBD2. The CDR3 runs 16 residues. CDR1 is SNHLY, CDR2 FYNNEI, per germline. J gave up 0 bases and V 6 bases, and 9 bases lay outside the gene matches. The DNA of the CDR3 is TGTGCCAGCAGAGATTGGACTAGCCATTACCAAGAGACCCAGTACTTC. This sequence encodes CASRDWTSHYQETQYF.

There are a few counts of this clone. The chain uses TRBV5-1 and TRBJ2-1; 16 bases fit TRBD2. CDR1 is SGHRS and CDR2 is YFSETQ in the germline V gene. V lost 0 bases to trimming and J lost 4 bases; unmatched junction nucleotides: 7. The CDR3 runs to 19 residues. This CDR3 reads CASSLAWGLAGGLYNEQFF. For the CDR3, the DNA is TGCGCCAGCAGCTTGGCATGGGGACTAGCGGGGGGGCTGTACAATGAGCAGTTCTTC.

In this sample, this clone turned up a few times. The V call is TRBV28, the J call TRBJ1-5; 7 bases match TRBD1. The CDR3 is 12 amino acids. J lost 4 bases, V lost 7 bases, and 1 base had no gene match. Germline V gene data show CDR1 as MDHEN and CDR2 as SYDVKM. CDR3 DNA: TGTGCCAGCAAGACAGGGAATCAGCCCCAGCATTTT. It translates to CASKTGNQPQHF.

CDR3 sequence reads: CASSQTSTDIDTQYF. The CDR3 DNA follows: TGCGCCAGCAGCCAGACTAGCACCGACATAGATACGCAGTATTTT. The gene calls are TRBV10-1 and TRBJ2-3, with 7 bases aligning to TRBD2. J gave up 5 bases and V 6 bases, and 11 bases lay outside the gene matches. The CDR3 sequence is 15 residues long. Germline V gene sequence: CDR1 WNHNN, CDR2 SYGVQD (reference sequence).

The chain couples TRBV13 to TRBJ2-3; 8 bases are a match to TRBD1. This CDR3 has 16 residues. Germline CDR1 reads PRHDT; CDR2 reads FYEKMQ (reference sequence). J gave up 4 bases and V 0 bases, and 6 bases lay outside the gene matches. CDR3 DNA sequence: TGTGCCAGCAGCTTAGGGACAGGGGCTCGGGCAGATACGCAGTATTTT. Protein: CASSLGTGARADTQYF.

The chain is built from TRBV19 and TRBJ2-6; D gene uncertain. The CDR3 runs to 16 residues. Germline V gene sequence: CDR1 LNHDA, CDR2 SQIVND (reference sequence). V was trimmed by 6 bases and J by 2 bases, leaving 14 bases between them. CDR3 sequence reads: CASSQVSGTGANVLTF. The CDR3 DNA follows: TGTGCCAGTAGCCAGGTGTCCGGTACTGGGGCCAACGTCCTGACTTTC.

The J gene is TRBJ1-2, the V gene TRBV7-9, with 8 bases matching TRBD1. This CDR3 comprises 15 residues. Germline V gene data show CDR1 as SEHNR and CDR2 as FQNEAQ (reference sequence). Unmatched junction bases numbered 9, after V lost 6 bases and J lost 3 bases. The CDR3 DNA is TGTGCCAGCAGAAGACAGGGGCGTGACGACTATGGCTACACCTTC. Translation gives CASRRQGRDDYGYTF.

This chain connects TRBV11-2 to TRBJ2-3; a weak D match, TRBD2 (6 bases). CDR3 size: 12 residues. Germline-derived CDR1 and CDR2 are SGHAT and FQNNGV. V was cut by 5 bases and J by 9 bases, with 12 bases left in between. CDR3 amino acids: CASSPTSTTQYF. The CDR3 DNA is TGTGCCAGCAGCCCGACTAGTACGACGCAGTATTTT.

This chain connects TRBV4-2 to TRBJ1-5; D ambiguous. V was shortened by 0 bases and J by 1 base, with 10 bases between the two germline ends. The germline V gene encodes CDR1 LGHNA and CDR2 YNFKEQ. The CDR3 has 16 amino acids. This CDR3 reads CASSQEGRFSNQPQHF. DNA of the CDR3: TGTGCCAGCAGCCAAGAGGGGAGGTTCAGCAATCAGCCCCAGCATTTT.

The chain employs TRBV11-2 and TRBJ2-1, with 9 bases fitting TRBD2. There are 15 residues in the CDR3. V lost 4 bases, J lost 6 bases, and 7 bases stayed unmatched. Germline loops: CDR1 SGHAT, CDR2 FQNNGV. Here the CDR3 DNA reads TGTGCCAGCAGCTCCATGGGACTAGCTGCCAATGAGCAGTTCTTC. The encoded protein is CASSSMGLAANEQFF.

The V gene is TRBV9, the J gene TRBJ2-2; TRBD1 matches 7 bases. V gave up 0 bases and J gave up 5 bases; unmatched junction bases: 7. The germline V gene has CDR1 SGDLS and CDR2 YYNGEE. This CDR3 comprises 16 residues. CDR3 protein: CASSVAQRGRTGELFF. The CDR3 coding sequence is TGTGCCAGCAGCGTAGCTCAAAGGGGGCGGACCGGGGAGCTGTTTTTT. Combining the CDR3 with reference TRBV9 and TRBJ2-2 gives the whole variable domain DSGVTQTPKHLITATGQRVTLRCSPRSGDLSVYWYQQSLDQGLQFLIQYYNGEERAKGNILERFSAQQFPDLHSELNLSSLELGDSALYFCASSVAQRGRTGELFFGEGSRLTVL.

The chain combines TRBV28 with TRBJ2-6, with D maybe TRBD1 (6 bases). CDR3 size: 15 residues. The germline V gene encodes CDR1 MDHEN and CDR2 SYDVKM. The V end lost 5 bases, the J end lost 1 base, and 9 bases lay between the germline ends. The CDR3 protein is CASSPQGSGANVLTF. In DNA form, the CDR3 reads TGTGCCAGCAGTCCACAGGGATCTGGGGCCAACGTCCTGACTTTC.

The rearrangement uses TRBV12-5 and TRBJ2-7; TRBD1 matches 9 bases. The CDR3 consists of 15 residues. From germline, CDR1 is LGHNT and CDR2 FRNRAP. V lost 3 bases to trimming and J lost 5 bases; unmatched junction nucleotides: 8. DNA of the CDR3: TGTGCTAGTGGTTTCCGCGGGACAGGGACCCACGAGCAGTACTTC. Translating gives CASGFRGTGTHEQYF.

This clone was found a few times. The chain carries TRBV6-5 and TRBJ2-3; D ambiguous. CDR1 is MNHEY, CDR2 SVGAGI, per germline. V lost 0 bases and J 2 bases, leaving 3 bases between the germline ends. The CDR3 is 13 residues long. The CDR3 spells CASSYSYTDTQYF. The CDR3 nucleotides are TGTGCCAGCAGTTACTCGTACACAGATACGCAGTATTTT.

J is TRBJ2-6 and V is TRBV7-2, with a possible D match to TRBD1 (5 bases). The CDR3 contains 15 residues. Looked up from germline, CDR1 is SGHTA and CDR2 is FQGNSA. V lost 4 bases and J lost 4, with 11 bases in between. CDR3 in amino acids: CASSSSGIGANVLTF. Here the CDR3 DNA reads TGTGCCAGCAGCTCTTCAGGGATCGGGGCCAACGTCCTGACTTTC.

V is TRBV7-9 and J is TRBJ1-2, with D maybe TRBD1 (5 bases). CDR1 SEHNR and CDR2 FQNEAQ come from the germline V gene (reference sequence). The CDR3 length is 15 residues. V gave up 2 bases and J gave up 5 bases, with 15 bases separating them. The CDR3, as DNA: TGTGCCAGCAGCTTACAAACAGGTCCCGGGTATGGCTACACCTTC. It encodes CASSLQTGPGYGYTF.

The gene calls are TRBV19 and TRBJ2-6; D remains unclear. This CDR3 is built from 16 residues. V lost 7 bases to trimming and J lost 0 bases, with 13 bases between them. Per germline, CDR1 LNHDA and CDR2 SQIVND (reference sequence). The CDR3 region has the DNA TGTGCCAGTATATCCCAACAGCTCTCTGGGGCCAACGTCCTGACTTTC. Its protein product is CASISQQLSGANVLTF. The full variable domain, its missing parts supplied by reference TRBV19 and TRBJ2-6, is DGGITQSPKYLFRKEGQNVTLSCEQNLNHDAMYWYRQDPGQGLRLIYYSQIVNDFQKGDIAEGYSVSREKKESFPLTVTSAQKNPTAFYLCASISQQLSGANVLTFGAGSRLTVL.

This clone was seen a handful of times. The V and J genes are TRBV30 and TRBJ2-7; the match to TRBD1 covers 7 bases. This CDR3 region has 16 residues. CDR1 is GTSNPN and CDR2 is SVGIG in the germline V gene (reference sequence). The junction had 12 bases not matched to a gene; V was cut back by 4 bases and J by 0 bases. CDR3: CAWTPLGDSVSYEQYF. The CDR3 region has the DNA TGTGCCTGGACCCCCCTGGGGGACAGTGTCTCCTACGAGCAGTACTTC.

V is TRBV19 and J is TRBJ2-5; TRBD2 matches 8 bases. The CDR3 spans 15 residues. V shed 6 bases and J 4 bases; nucleotides not matched to a gene: 10. CDR1 and CDR2 from the germline V gene are LNHDA and SQIVND (reference sequence). In DNA, the CDR3 is TGTGCCAGTAGCGTAGAAAGCGGGAGAGGAGAGACCCAGTACTTC. It specifies CASSVESGRGETQYF.